This TCR beta chain was sequenced during a study of T cells in Graves' hyperthyroidism and ophthalmopathy. Looking at the study overall: Staff took peripheral blood when the initial diagnosis was made, before any treatment began. Study results and limitations: Most thyroid clonotypes that were expanded above 0.001 also turned up in blood.

This clonotype was observed many times. The antigen remains undetermined. CDR3 size: 14 residues. The V end lost 3 bases, the J end lost 2 bases, and 10 bases lay between the germline ends. TCR beta CDR3 regions were amplified from RNA transcripts. The HTBI set primed first-round TCR CDR3 RT-PCR. In TCRdb, the multiplex PCR reads were re-called with MiXCR into one record per CDR3 protein. The profile shows fewer than 450,000 distinct CDR3 sequences, over 13% of them singletons. The material sequenced was blood. The gene calls are TRBV12-3 or TRBV12-4 and TRBJ2-5, with D unresolved. This TCR derives from a man aged 50 to 59 with Graves' ophthalmopathy. The CDR3 coding sequence is TGTGCCAGCAGTTTTGATCAGGTGCAAGAGACCCAGTACTTC. Protein: CASSFDQVQETQYF.